This T cell receptor beta chain was obtained from a study of cytotoxic CD8 clonotypes in ibrutinib-treated CLL. Points from the study as a whole: Ibrutinib response saw clonality rise, and progression saw it return toward baseline.

The assay was immunoSEQ multiplex PCR, and TCRdb's table has in-frame clones only and misses some. This table holds some 140,000 clones, around four fifths found once. Library input was around 2 micrograms of DNA from cryopreserved PBMCs. This clone was counted only a few times. Its antigen remains unidentified. Trimming removed 5 bases from V and 7 bases from J, with 14 bases in between. Germline CDR1 reads GTSNPN; CDR2 reads SVGIG (reference sequence). The CDR3 runs to 12 residues. V and J are TRBV30 and TRBJ1-2; D unresolved. This clonotype originated in a human donor with chronic lymphocytic leukemia. The sample here was PBMCs, taken after 24 months of ibrutinib treatment. As DNA, the CDR3 is TGTGCCTGGGTGCCCAGCTTTGGTGGCTACACCTTC. Its translation is CAWVPSFGGYTF.